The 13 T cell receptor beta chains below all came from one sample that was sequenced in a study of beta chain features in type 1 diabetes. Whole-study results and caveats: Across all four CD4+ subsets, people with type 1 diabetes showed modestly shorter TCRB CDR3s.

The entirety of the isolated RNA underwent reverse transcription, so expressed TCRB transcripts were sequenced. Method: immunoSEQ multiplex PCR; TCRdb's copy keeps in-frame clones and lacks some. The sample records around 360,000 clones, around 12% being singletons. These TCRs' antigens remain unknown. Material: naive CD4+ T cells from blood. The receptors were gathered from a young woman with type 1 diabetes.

The CDR3 bases are TGTGCCAGTAGCAGCGCTACAGGGGGGACCTACGAGCAGTACTTC. Its protein is CASSSATGGTYEQYF. V and J are TRBV19 and TRBJ2-7; 8 nucleotides match TRBD1. Unmatched junction bases numbered 9, after V lost 6 bases and J lost 2 bases. Germline assignment: CDR1 LNHDA and CDR2 SQIVND (reference sequence). The CDR3 is 15 residues long.

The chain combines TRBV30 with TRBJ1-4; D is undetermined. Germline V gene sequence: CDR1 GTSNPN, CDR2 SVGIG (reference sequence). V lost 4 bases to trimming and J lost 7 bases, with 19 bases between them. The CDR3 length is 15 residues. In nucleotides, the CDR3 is TGTGCCTGGAAGCTGGGAATTTTTGAGGGTGAAAAACTGTTTTTT. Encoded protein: CAWKLGIFEGEKLFF.

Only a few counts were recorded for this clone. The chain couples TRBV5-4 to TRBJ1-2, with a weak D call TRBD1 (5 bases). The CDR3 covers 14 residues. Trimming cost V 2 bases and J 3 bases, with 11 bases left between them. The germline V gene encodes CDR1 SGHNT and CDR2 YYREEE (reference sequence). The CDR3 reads CASSFGHQYYGYTF. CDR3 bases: TGTGCCAGCAGCTTCGGACACCAGTACTATGGCTACACCTTC.

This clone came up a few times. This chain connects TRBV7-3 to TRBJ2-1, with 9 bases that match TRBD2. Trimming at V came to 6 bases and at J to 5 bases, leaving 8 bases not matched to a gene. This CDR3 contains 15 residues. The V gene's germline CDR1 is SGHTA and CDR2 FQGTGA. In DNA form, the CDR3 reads TGTGCCAGCAGTAAAGGCGGGAGGGCAAACAATGAGCAGTTCTTC. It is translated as CASSKGGRANNEQFF. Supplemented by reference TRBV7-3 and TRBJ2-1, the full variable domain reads GAGVSQTPSNKVTEKGKYVELRCDPISGHTALYWYRQSLGQGPEFLIYFQGTGAADDSGLPNDRFFAVRPEGSVSTLKIQRTERGDSAVYLCASSKGGRANNEQFFGPGTRLTVL.

CDR3 sequence (DNA): TGTGCCTGGAGGTCGAGTATTGAGTTCCGAGAGACCCAGTACTTC. It specifies CAWRSSIEFRETQYF. The chain has TRBV30 and TRBJ2-5; D remains unclear. The CDR3 length is 15 residues. Trimming removed 3 bases at V and 4 bases at J, with 18 bases between. Germline V lookup: CDR1 GTSNPN, CDR2 SVGIG (reference sequence). Together with reference TRBV30 and TRBJ2-5, the CDR3 gives the full variable domain: SQTIHQWPATLVQPVGSPLSLECTVEGTSNPNLYWYRQAAGRGLQLLFYSVGIGQISSEVPQNLSASRPQDRQFILSSKKLLLSDSGFYLCAWRSSIEFRETQYFGPGTRLLVL.

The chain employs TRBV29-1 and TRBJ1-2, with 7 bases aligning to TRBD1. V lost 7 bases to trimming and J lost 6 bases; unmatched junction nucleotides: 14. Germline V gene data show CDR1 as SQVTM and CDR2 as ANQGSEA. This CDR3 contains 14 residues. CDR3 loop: CSATPQGRGDGYTF. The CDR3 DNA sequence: TGCAGCGCAACCCCACAGGGGAGAGGCGATGGCTACACCTTC.

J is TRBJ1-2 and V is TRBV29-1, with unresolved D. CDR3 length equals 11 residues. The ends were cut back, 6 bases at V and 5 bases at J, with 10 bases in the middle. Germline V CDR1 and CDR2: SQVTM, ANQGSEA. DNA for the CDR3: TGCAGCGTCGGAGCTGATTATGGCTACACCTTC. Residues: CSVGADYGYTF. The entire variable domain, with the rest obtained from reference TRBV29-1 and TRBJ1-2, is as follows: SAVISQKPSRDICQRGTSLTIQCQVDSQVTMMFWYRQQPGQSLTLIATANQGSEATYESGFVIDKFPISRPNLTFSTLTVSNMSPEDSSIYLCSVGADYGYTFGSGTRLTVV.

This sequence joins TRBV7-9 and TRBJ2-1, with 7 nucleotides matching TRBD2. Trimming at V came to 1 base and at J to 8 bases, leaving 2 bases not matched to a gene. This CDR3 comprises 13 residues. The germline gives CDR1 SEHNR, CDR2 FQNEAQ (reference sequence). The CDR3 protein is CASSLGGGDEQFF. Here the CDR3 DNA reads TGTGCCAGCAGCTTAGGTGGGGGGGATGAGCAGTTCTTC.

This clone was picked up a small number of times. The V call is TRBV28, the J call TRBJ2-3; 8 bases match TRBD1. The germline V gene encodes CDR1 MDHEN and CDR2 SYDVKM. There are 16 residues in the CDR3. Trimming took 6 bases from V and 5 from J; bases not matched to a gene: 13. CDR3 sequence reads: CASSYLRGRGGDTQYF. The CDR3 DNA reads TGTGCCAGCAGCTATCTCAGGGGGCGTGGTGGAGATACGCAGTATTTT.

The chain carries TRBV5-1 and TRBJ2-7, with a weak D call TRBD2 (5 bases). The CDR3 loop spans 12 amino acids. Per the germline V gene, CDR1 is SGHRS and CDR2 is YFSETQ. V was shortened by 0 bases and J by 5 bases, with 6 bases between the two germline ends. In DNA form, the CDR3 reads TGCGCCAGCAGCTTGGCCGGGGACGAGCAGTACTTC. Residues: CASSLAGDEQYF.

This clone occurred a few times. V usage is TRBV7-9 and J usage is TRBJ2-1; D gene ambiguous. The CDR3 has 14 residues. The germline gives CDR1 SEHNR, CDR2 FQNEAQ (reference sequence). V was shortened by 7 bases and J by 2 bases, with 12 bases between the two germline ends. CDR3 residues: CASISSGTYNEQFF. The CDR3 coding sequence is TGTGCCAGCATATCGTCGGGTACCTACAATGAGCAGTTCTTC.

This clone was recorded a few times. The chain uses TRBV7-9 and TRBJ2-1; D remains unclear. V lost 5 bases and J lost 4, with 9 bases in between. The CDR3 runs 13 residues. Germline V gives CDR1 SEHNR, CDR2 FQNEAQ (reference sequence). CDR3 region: CASSPSRYNEQFF. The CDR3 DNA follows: TGTGCCAGCAGCCCGTCGAGATACAATGAGCAGTTCTTC. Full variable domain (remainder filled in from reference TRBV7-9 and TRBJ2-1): DTGVSQNPRHKITKRGQNVTFRCDPISEHNRLYWYRQTLGQGPEFLTYFQNEAQLEKSRLLSDRFSAERPKGSFSTLEIQRTEQGDSAMYLCASSPSRYNEQFFGPGTRLTVL.

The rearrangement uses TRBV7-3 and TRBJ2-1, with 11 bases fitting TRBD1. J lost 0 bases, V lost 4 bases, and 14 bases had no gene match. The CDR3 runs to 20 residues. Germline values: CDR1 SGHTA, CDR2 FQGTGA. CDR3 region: CASSSTLPGQGVSSYNEQFF. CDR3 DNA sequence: TGTGCCAGCAGCTCTACCCTCCCGGGACAGGGGGTGAGCTCCTACAATGAGCAGTTCTTC.